A single sample is the source of the 2 T cell receptor beta chains below, sequenced in a study of identical twins. TCRdb redid the calling of the 5' RACE reads with MiXCR, one entry per CDR3 protein. Of about 690,000 distinct CDR3 sequences listed, around 6% are singletons. Specimen: naive T cells sorted from blood. These receptors came from a man between 18 and 35 years old in good health.

In its sample, this clonotype was seen many times. V and J are TRBV4-3 and TRBJ2-3, with D possibly matching TRBD1 (6 bases). This CDR3 spans 14 amino acids. The V gene lost 4 bases and the J gene lost 2 bases, with 10 bases spanning the gap. Germline V CDR1 and CDR2: LGHNA, YSLEER. CDR3 nucleotides: TGCGCCAGCAGCCGGGGGCTTCACACAGATACGCAGTATTTT. Its protein is CASSRGLHTDTQYF.

This clonotype was counted between two and nine times. This chain uses TRBV5-1 with TRBJ2-1; 7 nucleotides agree with TRBD2. The CDR3 extends over 16 amino acids. Germline lookup yields CDR1 SGHRS and CDR2 YFSETQ. Trimming at V came to 7 bases and at J to 5 bases, leaving 15 bases not matched to a gene. DNA for the CDR3: TGCGCCAGCGCTCCCTCCCGACTAGCCGAAGACAATGAGCAGTTCTTC. It is translated as CASAPSRLAEDNEQFF.